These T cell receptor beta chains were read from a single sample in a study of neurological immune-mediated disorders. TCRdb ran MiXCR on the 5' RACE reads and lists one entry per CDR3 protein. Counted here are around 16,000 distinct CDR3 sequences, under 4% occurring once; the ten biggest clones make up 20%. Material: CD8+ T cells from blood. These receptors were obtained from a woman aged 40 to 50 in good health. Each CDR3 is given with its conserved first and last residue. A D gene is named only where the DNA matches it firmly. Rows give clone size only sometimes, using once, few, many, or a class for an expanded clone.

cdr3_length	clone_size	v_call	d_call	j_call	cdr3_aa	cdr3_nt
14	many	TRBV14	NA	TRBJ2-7	CASSLKGGGHEQYF	TGTGCCAGCAGCCTAAAAGGGGGGGGACACGAGCAGTACTTC
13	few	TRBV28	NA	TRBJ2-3	CASSYRGTDTQYF	TGTGCCAGCAGTTACAGGGGCACAGATACGCAGTATTTT
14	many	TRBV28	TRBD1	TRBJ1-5	CASSPGTGGQPQHF	TGTGCCAGCAGTCCCGGGACAGGGGGGCAGCCCCAGCATTTT
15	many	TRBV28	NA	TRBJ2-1	CASSSPRGGHYEQFF	TGTGCCAGCAGTTCCCCTCGTGGCGGGCACTATGAGCAGTTCTTC
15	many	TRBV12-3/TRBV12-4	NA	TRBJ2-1	CASSAPGTSYNEQFF	TGTGCCAGCAGTGCCCCCGGGACATCCTACAATGAGCAGTTCTTC
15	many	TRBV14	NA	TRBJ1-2	CASSQVRDFNYGYTF	TGTGCCAGCAGCCAAGTACGGGATTTTAACTATGGCTACACCTTC
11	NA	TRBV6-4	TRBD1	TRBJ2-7	CASGTGNEQYF	TGTGCCAGCGGGACAGGGAACGAGCAGTACTTC
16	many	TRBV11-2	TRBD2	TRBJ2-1	CASRYGRTSGGNEQFF	TGTGCCAGCAGGTATGGGAGGACTAGCGGGGGCAATGAGCAGTTCTTC
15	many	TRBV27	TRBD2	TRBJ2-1	CASSLGLAGRNEQFF	TGTGCCAGCAGTCTCGGACTAGCGGGACGCAATGAGCAGTTCTTC
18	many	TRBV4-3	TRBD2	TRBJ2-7	CASSQGLGTSGKVYEQYF	TGCGCCAGCAGCCAAGGTTTAGGGACTAGCGGGAAGGTCTACGAGCAGTACTTC
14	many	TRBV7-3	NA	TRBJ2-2	CASSLTLRTGELFF	TGTGCCAGCAGCTTAACATTGCGGACCGGGGAGCTGTTTTTT
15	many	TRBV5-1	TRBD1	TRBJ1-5	CASSMTGGSNQPQHF	TGCGCCAGCAGCATGACAGGGGGTAGCAATCAGCCCCAGCATTTT
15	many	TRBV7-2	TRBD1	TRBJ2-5	CASSLQGAIGETQYF	TGTGCCAGCAGCTTGCAGGGGGCGATAGGGGAGACCCAGTACTTC
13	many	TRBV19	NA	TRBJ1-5	CASSAGTNQPQHF	TGTGCCAGTAGTGCAGGGACTAATCAGCCCCAGCATTTT
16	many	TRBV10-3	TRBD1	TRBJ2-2	CAIQDRAKPNTGELFF	TGTGCCATACAGGACAGGGCAAAACCGAACACCGGGGAGCTGTTTTTT
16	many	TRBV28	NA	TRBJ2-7	CASSLMGQGFSYEQYF	TGTGCCAGCAGTTTGATGGGCCAGGGATTTTCCTACGAGCAGTACTTC
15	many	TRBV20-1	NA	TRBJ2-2	CSARVAGVDTGELFF	TGCAGTGCTAGAGTTGCAGGGGTCGACACCGGGGAGCTGTTTTTT
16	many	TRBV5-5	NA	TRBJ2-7	CASSVWADASSYEQYF	TGTGCCAGCAGCGTGTGGGCCGACGCGAGCTCCTACGAGCAGTACTTC
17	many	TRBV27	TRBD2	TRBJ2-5	CASSLNQGLAGKETQYF	TGTGCCAGCAGTTTGAATCAGGGACTAGCGGGAAAAGAGACCCAGTACTTC
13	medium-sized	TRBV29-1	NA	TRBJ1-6	CSAATAEDSPLHF	TGCAGCGCCGCGACAGCAGAGGATTCACCCCTCCACTTT
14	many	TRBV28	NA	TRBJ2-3	CASSLRGAQDTQYF	TGTGCCAGCAGTTTACGGGGGGCCCAAGATACGCAGTATTTT
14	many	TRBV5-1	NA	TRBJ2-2	CASSFTQGPGELFF	TGCGCCAGCAGCTTCACACAGGGCCCCGGGGAGCTGTTTTTT
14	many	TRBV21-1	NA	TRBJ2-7	CASSKVLRAYEQYF	NA
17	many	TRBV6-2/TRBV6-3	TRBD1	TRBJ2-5	CASSYSIRGHEEETQYF	TGTGCCAGCAGTTACTCGATAAGGGGGCATGAAGAAGAGACCCAGTACTTC
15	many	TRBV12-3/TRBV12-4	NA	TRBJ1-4	CASSPFRGVWEKLFF	TGTGCCAGCAGCCCGTTTAGGGGGGTTTGGGAAAAACTGTTTTTT
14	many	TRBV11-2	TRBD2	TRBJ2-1	CASSLAGGLGEQFF	TGTGCCAGCAGCTTAGCGGGGGGACTCGGAGAGCAGTTCTTC
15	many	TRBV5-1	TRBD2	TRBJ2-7	CASSQRLAVTYEQYF	TGCGCCAGCAGCCAAAGACTAGCGGTAACCTACGAGCAGTACTTC
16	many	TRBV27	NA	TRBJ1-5	CASSLSSRGSNQPQHF	TGTGCCAGCAGTTTATCTTCCCGGGGAAGCAATCAGCCCCAGCATTTT
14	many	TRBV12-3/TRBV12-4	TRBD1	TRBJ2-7	CASSGTGVSYEQYF	TGTGCCAGCAGCGGGACAGGGGTTTCCTACGAGCAGTACTTC
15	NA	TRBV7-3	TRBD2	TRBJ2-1	CASSHSGSSYNEQFF	TGTGCCAGCAGTCATAGCGGGAGCTCCTACAATGAGCAGTTCTTC
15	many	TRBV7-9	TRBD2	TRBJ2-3	CASKDWGGSQDTQYF	TGTGCCAGCAAAGATTGGGGCGGGAGCCAAGATACGCAGTATTTT
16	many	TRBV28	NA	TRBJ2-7	CASSPVDIGVGYEQYF	TGTGCCAGCAGTCCCGTCGACATCGGGGTCGGCTACGAGCAGTACTTC
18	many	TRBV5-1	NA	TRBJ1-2	CASSLVRGSGVINYGYTF	TGCGCCAGCAGCTTGGTTAGGGGATCCGGGGTAATTAACTATGGCTACACCTTC
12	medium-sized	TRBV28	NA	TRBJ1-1	CASKELNTEAFF	TGTGCCAGCAAGGAGTTGAACACTGAAGCTTTCTTT
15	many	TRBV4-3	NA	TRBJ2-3	CASSQDRDSTDTQYF	TGCGCCAGCAGCCAAGATCGGGACAGCACAGATACGCAGTATTTT
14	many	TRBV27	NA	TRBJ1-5	CASSSMNSNQPQHF	TGTGCCAGCAGTTCCATGAATAGCAATCAGCCCCAGCATTTT
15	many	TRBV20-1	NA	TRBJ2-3	CSAQRANTDTDTQYF	TGCAGTGCGCAACGGGCCAATACAGACACAGATACGCAGTATTTT
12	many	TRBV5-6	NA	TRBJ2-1	CASSLTGDEQFF	TGTGCCAGCAGCCTCACCGGGGATGAGCAGTTCTTC
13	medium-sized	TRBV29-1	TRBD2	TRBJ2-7	CSVGASGSSEQYF	TGCAGCGTTGGGGCTAGCGGGAGTAGCGAGCAGTACTTC
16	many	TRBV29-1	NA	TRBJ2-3	CSVDYGTRSSTDTQYF	TGCAGCGTGGACTACGGGACACGCTCTAGCACAGATACGCAGTATTTT
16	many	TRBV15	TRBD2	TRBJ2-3	CATSRIRSGATDTQYF	TGTGCCACCAGCAGGATTAGAAGCGGGGCCACAGATACGCAGTATTTT
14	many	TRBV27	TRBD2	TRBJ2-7	CASSPGTSKYEQYF	TGTGCCAGCAGTCCTGGGACTAGCAAATACGAGCAGTACTTC
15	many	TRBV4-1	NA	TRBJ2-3	CASSPIRSGTDTQYF	TGCGCCAGCAGCCCAATCAGAAGCGGCACAGATACGCAGTATTTT